This entry lists 26 T cell receptor beta chains sequenced from one sample in a study of blood T cells in healthy people across ages. Next came a second PCR, run for about 7 to 12 cycles, which used a sample-barcoded 5' primer along with a J-beta primer mix. Via MiXCR, TCRdb re-called the 5' RACE reads, giving one row per CDR3 protein. The table has around 990,000 distinct CDR3 sequences, approximately 25% seen once. This sample also belongs to another study, concerning T cells of mothers and their children.

The sample comprised blood. The receptors derive from a girl aged 2 to 9 in good health.

The V call is TRBV12-3 or TRBV12-4, the J call TRBJ2-1; D perhaps matches TRBD1 (5 bases). V was clipped by 8 bases and J by 9 bases, with 14 bases between them. The CDR3 runs to 12 residues. CDR3 amino acids: CASVSGQAEQFF. In DNA form, the CDR3 reads TGTGCCAGCGTTTCAGGGCAAGCTGAGCAGTTCTTC.

In its sample, this clonotype was seen a few times. This chain uses TRBV9 with TRBJ2-7; 8 nucleotides match TRBD2. Germline CDR1 is SGDLS and CDR2 is YYNGEE. The CDR3 runs 15 residues. V gave up 0 bases and J gave up 2 bases; unmatched junction bases: 4. The CDR3 here is CASSVAGGIPYEQYF. As DNA, the CDR3 is TGTGCCAGCAGCGTAGCGGGGGGGATCCCCTACGAGCAGTACTTC. The full variable domain, rest sourced from reference TRBV9 and TRBJ2-7, is DSGVTQTPKHLITATGQRVTLRCSPRSGDLSVYWYQQSLDQGLQFLIQYYNGEERAKGNILERFSAQQFPDLHSELNLSSLELGDSALYFCASSVAGGIPYEQYFGPGTRLTVT.

This clonotype was observed a handful of times. The chain joins TRBV10-1 to TRBJ2-5; D possibly corresponds to TRBD2 (6 bases). The CDR3 loop spans 15 amino acids. Germline V lookup: CDR1 WNHNN, CDR2 SYGVQD (reference sequence). V shed 7 bases and J shed 4 bases, with 19 bases lying between them. CDR3 coding DNA: TGCGCCAGCATGAAGTACCCGGGAGTTATAGAGACCCAGTACTTC. It codes for CASMKYPGVIETQYF.

The gene calls are TRBV15 and TRBJ2-7; D is unresolved. The CDR3 sequence is 17 residues long. Germline V gene sequence: CDR1 LNHNV, CDR2 YYDKDF (reference sequence). V gave up 0 bases and J gave up 1 base, with 16 bases separating them. The CDR3 DNA follows: TGTGCCACCAGCAGAGATCGGATCGGCCCAGAATCCTACGAGCAGTACTTC. Encoded protein: CATSRDRIGPESYEQYF.

This chain joins TRBV20-1 and TRBJ2-5, with D perhaps being TRBD1 or TRBD2 (5 bases each). The DNA end is more similar to TRBJ2-7, so the J call may be wrong. The CDR3 totals 13 residues. The germline CDR1 and CDR2 sequences are DFQATT and SNEGSKA (reference sequence). The CDR3 nucleotides read TGCAGTGCTCTAGCCTCGGGGCTCTACGAGCAGTACTTC. It is translated as CSALASGLYEQYF.

This clonotype was found many times. CDR3 sequence: CASSQDGGGREKLFF. DNA of the CDR3: TGCGCCAGCAGCCAGGACGGTGGGGGTCGAGAAAAACTGTTTTTT. V is TRBV4-3 and J is TRBJ1-4; weak D call: TRBD1 (5 bases). Germline assignment: CDR1 LGHNA and CDR2 YSLEER. The CDR3 is 15 residues long. With 3 bases removed from V and 8 bases from J, the gap between germline ends came to 16 bases.

This chain links TRBV6-2 or TRBV6-3 with TRBJ2-1; TRBD1 agrees at 8 bases. V trimming: 0 bases; J trimming: 5 bases; junction bases outside the gene matches: 9. The length of the CDR3 is 17 residues. The germline CDR1 and CDR2 sequences are MNHEY and SVGEGT. CDR3 residues: CASSYSFGTQGDNEQFF. CDR3 nucleotide sequence: TGTGCCAGCAGTTACTCGTTTGGGACACAGGGGGACAATGAGCAGTTCTTC.

This clonotype has a handful of counts. The rearrangement joins TRBV29-1 to TRBJ2-1; a weak D match, TRBD2 (6 bases). CDR3 size: 15 residues. V dropped 7 bases and J dropped 2 bases, with 18 bases sitting between them. Germline assignment: CDR1 SQVTM and CDR2 ANQGSEA. The CDR3 region has the DNA TGCAGCGCCCCGAGTGGGAGGTCCACCTACAATGAGCAGTTCTTC. Residues: CSAPSGRSTYNEQFF.

This chain joins TRBV7-8 and TRBJ2-3, with no clear D. Germline-derived CDR1 and CDR2 are SGHVS and FQNEAQ. Trimming left V 6 bases short and J 6 bases short, with 13 bases between. The CDR3 totals 13 residues. The CDR3 reads CASSYDQSDTQYF. In DNA form, the CDR3 reads TGTGCCAGCAGTTACGACCAGTCCGATACGCAGTATTTT.

This chain links TRBV5-1 with TRBJ2-4, with D perhaps matching TRBD1 (5 bases). Germline CDR1 reads SGHRS; CDR2 reads YFSETQ. This CDR3 spans 12 amino acids. V gave up 5 bases and J gave up 8 bases, with 11 bases separating them. The CDR3 loop is CASRDNGDIQYF. The DNA of the CDR3 is TGCGCCAGCAGGGACAATGGGGACATTCAGTACTTC.

This chain joins TRBV12-3 or TRBV12-4 and TRBJ2-5; 13 bases are a match to TRBD2. The CDR3 is 15 amino acids. The junction had 3 bases not matched to a gene; V was cut back by 4 bases and J by 4 bases. The CDR3 loop reads CASSWTSGGGETQYF. CDR3 in DNA: TGTGCCAGCAGTTGGACTAGCGGGGGAGGAGAGACCCAGTACTTC.

The V and J genes are TRBV5-1 and TRBJ2-1; 11 positions match TRBD2. The length of the CDR3 is 15 residues. Trimming cost V 10 bases and J 6 bases; bases outside gene matches: 12. CDR1 and CDR2 from the germline V gene are SGHRS and YFSETQ. The CDR3 reads CACVSGTSGLNEQFF. In DNA, the CDR3 is TGCGCCTGCGTATCCGGGACTAGCGGCCTCAATGAGCAGTTCTTC.

The chain joins TRBV19 to TRBJ2-1; D is possibly TRBD1 (6 bases). The germline V and J ends were trimmed by 6 bases and 1 base, with 13 bases remaining between them. There are 15 residues in the CDR3. The V gene's germline CDR1 is LNHDA and CDR2 SQIVND (reference sequence). The CDR3 DNA sequence: TGTGCCAGTAGACTAACAGGGCAGTCCTACAATGAGCAGTTCTTC. It yields the protein CASRLTGQSYNEQFF.

On this clonotype itself: At one end the junction does not follow the germline gene, possibly because of a read error. The chain joins TRBV7-9 to TRBJ2-1, with D perhaps matching TRBD2 (6 bases). Germline assignment: CDR1 SEHNR and CDR2 FQNEAQ (reference sequence). This CDR3 spans 11 amino acids. The CDR3: CASSLGGERFF. The DNA for the CDR3 is TGTGCCAGCAGCTTAGGGGGGGAGCGGTTCTTC.

This rearrangement joins TRBV28 to TRBJ2-7; 7 bases align to TRBD2. Per germline, CDR1 MDHEN and CDR2 SYDVKM. Trimming removed 6 bases from V and 3 bases from J; junction bases left unmatched: 5. The length of the CDR3 is 13 residues. CDR3 residues: CASRGLDSYEQYF. Here the CDR3 DNA reads TGTGCCAGCAGAGGACTAGATAGCTACGAGCAGTACTTC.

This clonotype was seen a handful of times. Relative to the germline gene, one junction end is altered; a read error may explain this. The V and J genes are TRBV7-2 and TRBJ2-7, with a possible D match to TRBD1 (5 bases). Per germline, CDR1 SGHTA and CDR2 FQGNSA. The CDR3 runs 13 residues. The DNA for the CDR3 is TGTGCCAGCAGCTTAAACGCAGCGCAGGGTTGGAACTTC. As protein: CASSLNAAQGWNF.

V and J are TRBV5-1 and TRBJ2-2; D remains unclear. Germline values: CDR1 SGHRS, CDR2 YFSETQ. The CDR3 loop spans 17 amino acids. V lost 1 base, J lost 1 base, and 14 bases lay in between. This CDR3 reads CASSLRFPSGNTGELFF. CDR3 sequence (DNA): TGCGCCAGCAGCTTGAGGTTTCCGTCGGGGAACACCGGGGAGCTGTTTTTT.

This clonotype was counted only a few times. The rearrangement joins TRBV29-1 to TRBJ2-3; 9 bases align to TRBD1. V lost 6 bases to trimming and J lost 2 bases; unmatched junction nucleotides: 12. Germline CDR1 and CDR2: SQVTM and ANQGSEA. The CDR3 sequence is 16 residues long. CDR3 in amino acids: CSVERGRDRATDTQYF. In DNA, the CDR3 is TGCAGCGTCGAACGGGGACGGGACAGGGCCACAGATACGCAGTATTTT.

This clonotype was detected a few times. A single base separates this from a much larger clone, so it may be a read error. The chain links TRBV2 to TRBJ2-6, with unresolved D. Germline V gene lookup returns CDR1 SNHLY and CDR2 FYNNEI. This CDR3 region has 12 residues. Trimming cost V 7 bases and J 0 bases, with 1 base left between them. CDR3 sequence reads: CASNSGANVLTF. CDR3 DNA sequence: TGTGCCAGCAACTCTGGGGCCAACGTCCTGACTTTC.

The chain joins TRBV7-2 to TRBJ2-7, with D unclear. Germline V gene sequence: CDR1 SGHTA, CDR2 FQGNSA. This CDR3 spans 16 amino acids. The V gene lost 1 base and the J gene lost 2 bases, with 15 bases spanning the gap. The CDR3 protein is CASSLEASRNTYEQYF. CDR3 DNA sequence: TGTGCCAGCAGCTTAGAGGCTTCCAGGAATACCTACGAGCAGTACTTC. The full variable domain, rest sourced from reference TRBV7-2 and TRBJ2-7, is GAGVSQSPSNKVTEKGKDVELRCDPISGHTALYWYRQSLGQGLEFLIYFQGNSAPDKSGLPSDRFSAERTGGSVSTLTIQRTQQEDSAVYLCASSLEASRNTYEQYFGPGTRLTVT.

The chain links TRBV20-1 to TRBJ2-5; 11 bases match TRBD1. V lost 7 bases to trimming and J lost 2 bases; unmatched junction nucleotides: 12. The CDR3 totals 16 residues. Germline CDR1 reads DFQATT; CDR2 reads SNEGSKA (reference sequence). As DNA, the CDR3 is TGCAGTGGGGTGGGGTACGGGACAGGGGGGCAAGAGACCCAGTACTTC. Translation gives CSGVGYGTGGQETQYF.

The gene calls are TRBV4-2 and TRBJ2-3; tentatively, D is TRBD2 (5 bases). Trimming pared 1 base from V and 2 bases from J, leaving 13 bases between. Germline V gene data show CDR1 as LGHNA and CDR2 as YNFKEQ. The CDR3 consists of 16 residues. CDR3 in DNA: TGTGCCAGCAGCCAAGTGCCCGAGGGTTTCACAGATACGCAGTATTTT. This translates into CASSQVPEGFTDTQYF.

This chain uses TRBV11-3 with TRBJ1-2; TRBD1 is a possible D gene (5 bases). The V and J ends lost 4 bases and 8 bases respectively, with 14 bases between them. The CDR3 extends over 13 amino acids. Per the germline V gene, CDR1 is SGHNT and CDR2 is YENEEA. CDR3 residues: CASSYVRGEGYTF. The CDR3 DNA follows: TGTGCCAGCAGCTACGTGCGAGGGGAAGGCTACACCTTC.

This clonotype turned up a few times. This chain links TRBV4-1 with TRBJ2-7; D perhaps matches TRBD2 (6 bases). Germline V gives CDR1 MGHRA, CDR2 YSYEKL. V was clipped by 0 bases and J by 7 bases, with 13 bases between them. This CDR3 spans 14 amino acids. The CDR3 DNA reads as TGCGCCAGCAGCCAAGATCCCCTAGCGAGGGAGCAGTACTTC. The encoded protein is CASSQDPLAREQYF.

This sequence joins TRBV28 and TRBJ2-7; possibly TRBD1 or TRBD2 for D (5 bases each). With 6 bases removed from V and 3 bases from J, the gap between germline ends came to 15 bases. Looked up from germline, CDR1 is MDHEN and CDR2 is SYDVKM. This CDR3 has 14 residues. The CDR3 DNA is TGTGCCAGCAGGGAGACCGGGGCTAACTACGAGCAGTACTTC. This encodes CASRETGANYEQYF.

The chain has TRBV9 and TRBJ1-6; D not resolved. V lost 3 bases and J 8 bases, leaving 12 bases between the germline ends. Per germline, CDR1 SGDLS and CDR2 YYNGEE. This CDR3 has 14 residues. DNA of the CDR3: TGTGCCAGCAGCGCCAACTCCGGGGATTCACCCCTCCACTTT. Its translation is CASSANSGDSPLHF. The complete variable domain, with remaining parts taken from reference TRBV9 and TRBJ1-6, reads DSGVTQTPKHLITATGQRVTLRCSPRSGDLSVYWYQQSLDQGLQFLIQYYNGEERAKGNILERFSAQQFPDLHSELNLSSLELGDSALYFCASSANSGDSPLHFGNGTRLTVT.